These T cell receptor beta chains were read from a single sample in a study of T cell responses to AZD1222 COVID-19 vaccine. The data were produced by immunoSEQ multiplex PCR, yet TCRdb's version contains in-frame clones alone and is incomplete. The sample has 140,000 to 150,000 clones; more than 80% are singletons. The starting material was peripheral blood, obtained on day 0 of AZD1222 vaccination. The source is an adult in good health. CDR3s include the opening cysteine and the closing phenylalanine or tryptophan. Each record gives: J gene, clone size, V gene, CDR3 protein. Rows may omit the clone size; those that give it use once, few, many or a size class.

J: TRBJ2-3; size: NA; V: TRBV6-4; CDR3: CASSQGRDRPWDTQYF
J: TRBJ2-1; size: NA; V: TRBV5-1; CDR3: CASSLRSGGASAYNEQFF
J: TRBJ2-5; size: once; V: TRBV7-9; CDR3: CASSFSGGAQETQYF
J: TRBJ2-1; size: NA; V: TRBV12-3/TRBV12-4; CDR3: CASRLTNEQFF
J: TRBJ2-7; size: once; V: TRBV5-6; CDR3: CASSLTAGQGTNSYEQYF
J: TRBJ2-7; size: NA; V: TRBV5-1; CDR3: CASSLQAEYEQYF
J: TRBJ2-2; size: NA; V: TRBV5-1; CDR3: CASSLRESGNTGELFF
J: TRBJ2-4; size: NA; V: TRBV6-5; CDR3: CASNPGTRKNIQYF
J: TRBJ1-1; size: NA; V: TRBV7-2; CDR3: CASSQMRTGTEAFF
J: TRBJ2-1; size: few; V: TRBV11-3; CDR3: CASSLNPLAGGSEQFF
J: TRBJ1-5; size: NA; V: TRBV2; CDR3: CASSGDRGAQPQHF
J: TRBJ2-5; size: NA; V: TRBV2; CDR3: CASSEALPGDQASKTQYF
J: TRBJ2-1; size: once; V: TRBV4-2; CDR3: CASSQALAGGRPQFF
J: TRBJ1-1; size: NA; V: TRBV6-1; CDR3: CASSELRGYTEAFF
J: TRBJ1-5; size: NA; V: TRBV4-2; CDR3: CASSQGGIGQPQHF
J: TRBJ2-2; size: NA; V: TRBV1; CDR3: CTSSQDIRQINTGELFF
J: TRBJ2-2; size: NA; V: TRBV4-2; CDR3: CASSQFYGTSGRANTGELFF
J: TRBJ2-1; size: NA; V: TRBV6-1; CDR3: CASSERLRAFYNEQFF
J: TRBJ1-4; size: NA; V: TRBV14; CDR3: CASSRVATNEKLFF
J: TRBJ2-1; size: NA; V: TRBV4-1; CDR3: CASSHFLGQPAGFNEQFF
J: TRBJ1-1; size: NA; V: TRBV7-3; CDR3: CASSLMGPNTEAFF
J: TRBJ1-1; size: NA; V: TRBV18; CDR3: CASSPYNTEAFF
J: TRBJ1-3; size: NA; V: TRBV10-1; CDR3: CASSESPPFSGNTIYF
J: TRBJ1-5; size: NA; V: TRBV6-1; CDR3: CASSGAGGMGSNQPQHF
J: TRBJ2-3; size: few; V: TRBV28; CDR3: CASSPLGGVSTDTQYF
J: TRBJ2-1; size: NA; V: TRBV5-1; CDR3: CASSLVSGARGEQFF
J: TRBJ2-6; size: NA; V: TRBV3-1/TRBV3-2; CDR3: CASSQAGTVNVLTF
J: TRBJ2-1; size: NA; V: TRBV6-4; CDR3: CASSDSGLAGGNEQFF
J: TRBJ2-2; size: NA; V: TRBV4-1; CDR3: CASSRKLTGIGGSPGELFF
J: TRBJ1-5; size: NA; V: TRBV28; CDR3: CASSRDSNQPQHF
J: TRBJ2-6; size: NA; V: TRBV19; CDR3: CASQPPGANVLTF
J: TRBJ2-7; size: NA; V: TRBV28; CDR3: CASSDSYEQYF
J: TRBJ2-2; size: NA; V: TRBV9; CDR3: CASSVRGTNTGELFF
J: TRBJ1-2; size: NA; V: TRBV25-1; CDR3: CASSGRTGVNAGYTF
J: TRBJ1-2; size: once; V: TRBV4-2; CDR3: CASSQVRGGQVIYFGGYTF
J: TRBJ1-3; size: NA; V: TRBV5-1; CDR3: CASSLSSGTGNTIYF
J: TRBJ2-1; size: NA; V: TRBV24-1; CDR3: CATSDGRHNEQFF
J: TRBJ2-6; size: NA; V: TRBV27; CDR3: CASRLQASGANVLTF
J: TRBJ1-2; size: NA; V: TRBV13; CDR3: CASSRQGFYGYTF
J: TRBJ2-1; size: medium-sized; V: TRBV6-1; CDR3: CASKHPSYNEQFF
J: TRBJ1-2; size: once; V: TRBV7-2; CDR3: CASSPVWQGTGYTF
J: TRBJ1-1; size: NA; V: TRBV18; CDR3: CASSLHPGTDTNTEAFF
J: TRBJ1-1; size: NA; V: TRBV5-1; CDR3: CASSLDGGTVQAEAFF
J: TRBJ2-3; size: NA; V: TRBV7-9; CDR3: CASSHSDSPDTQYF
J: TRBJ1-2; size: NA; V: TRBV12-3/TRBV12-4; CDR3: CASSLGQGYGYTF
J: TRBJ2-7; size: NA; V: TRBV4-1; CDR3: CASSLGQGAYEQYF
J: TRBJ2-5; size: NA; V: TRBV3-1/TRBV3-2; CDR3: CASSSVGIRETQYF